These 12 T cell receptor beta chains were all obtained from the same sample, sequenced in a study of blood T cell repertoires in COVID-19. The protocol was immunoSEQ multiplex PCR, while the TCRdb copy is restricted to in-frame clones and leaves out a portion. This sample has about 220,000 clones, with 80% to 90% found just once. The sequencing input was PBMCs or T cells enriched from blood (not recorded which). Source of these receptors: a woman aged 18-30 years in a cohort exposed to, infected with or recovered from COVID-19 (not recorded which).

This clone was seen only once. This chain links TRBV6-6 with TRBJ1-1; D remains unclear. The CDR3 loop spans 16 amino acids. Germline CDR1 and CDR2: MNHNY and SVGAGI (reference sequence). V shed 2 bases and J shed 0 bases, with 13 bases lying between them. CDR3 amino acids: CASSYPGGGMNTEAFF. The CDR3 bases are TGTGCCAGCAGTTACCCGGGAGGCGGCATGAACACTGAAGCTTTCTTT.

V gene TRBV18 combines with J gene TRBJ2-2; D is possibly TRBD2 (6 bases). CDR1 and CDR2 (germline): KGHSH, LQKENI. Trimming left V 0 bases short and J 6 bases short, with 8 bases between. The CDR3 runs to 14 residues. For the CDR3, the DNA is TGTGCCAGCTCACCACCGGGCGGGGCCGGGGAGCTGTTTTTT. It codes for CASSPPGGAGELFF.

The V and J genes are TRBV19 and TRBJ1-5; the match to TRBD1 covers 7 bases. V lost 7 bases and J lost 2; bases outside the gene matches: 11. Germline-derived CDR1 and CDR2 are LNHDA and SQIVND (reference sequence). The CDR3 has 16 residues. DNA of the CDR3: TGTGCCAGTACCCCGGTAGGGGGCTTGGGCAATCAGCCCCAGCATTTT. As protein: CASTPVGGLGNQPQHF.

CDR3: CASSQEGWGQLVTEAFF. The CDR3 region has the DNA TGTGCCAGCAGCCAAGAGGGCTGGGGACAGCTGGTGACTGAAGCTTTCTTT. The rearrangement links TRBV14 to TRBJ1-1; 7 nucleotides match TRBD1. Germline V gene data show CDR1 as SGHDN and CDR2 as FVKESK. V was pared by 0 bases and J by 5 bases, with 12 bases of the junction left unmatched. CDR3 length: 17 residues.

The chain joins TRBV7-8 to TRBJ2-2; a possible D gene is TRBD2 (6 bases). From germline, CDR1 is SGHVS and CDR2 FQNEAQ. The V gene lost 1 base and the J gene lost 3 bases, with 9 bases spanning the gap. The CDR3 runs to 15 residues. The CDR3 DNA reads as TGTGCCAGCAGCTTAGGAGGGACTTACACCGGGGAGCTGTTTTTT. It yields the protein CASSLGGTYTGELFF.

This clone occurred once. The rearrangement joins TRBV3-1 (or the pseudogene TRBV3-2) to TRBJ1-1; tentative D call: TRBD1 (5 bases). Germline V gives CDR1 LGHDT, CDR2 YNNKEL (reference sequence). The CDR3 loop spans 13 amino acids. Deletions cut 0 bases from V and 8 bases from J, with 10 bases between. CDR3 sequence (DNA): TGTGCCAGCAGCCAAGAGGGGCGTGGGGAAGCTTTCTTT. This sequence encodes CASSQEGRGEAFF.

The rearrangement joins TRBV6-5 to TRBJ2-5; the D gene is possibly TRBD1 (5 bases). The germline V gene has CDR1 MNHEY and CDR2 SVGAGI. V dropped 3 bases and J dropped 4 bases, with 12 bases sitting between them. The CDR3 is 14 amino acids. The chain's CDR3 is CASSYPSGAETQYF. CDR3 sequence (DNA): TGTGCCAGCAGTTATCCTAGTGGGGCAGAGACCCAGTACTTC.

CDR3 DNA sequence: TGCGCCAGCAGCGAGACTAGCGGGGCTCAAGATACGCAGTATTTT. Its protein is CASSETSGAQDTQYF. The chain links TRBV5-1 to TRBJ2-3; 11 nucleotides line up with TRBD2. Per germline, CDR1 SGHRS and CDR2 YFSETQ. The CDR3 is 15 amino acids. V lost 4 bases and J lost 5; bases outside the gene matches: 6.

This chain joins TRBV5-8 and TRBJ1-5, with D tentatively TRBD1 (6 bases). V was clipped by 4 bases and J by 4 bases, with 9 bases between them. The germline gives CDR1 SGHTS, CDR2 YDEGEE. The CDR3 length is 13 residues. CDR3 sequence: CASSPDRNQPQHF. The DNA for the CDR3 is TGTGCCAGCAGCCCGGACAGAAATCAGCCCCAGCATTTT.

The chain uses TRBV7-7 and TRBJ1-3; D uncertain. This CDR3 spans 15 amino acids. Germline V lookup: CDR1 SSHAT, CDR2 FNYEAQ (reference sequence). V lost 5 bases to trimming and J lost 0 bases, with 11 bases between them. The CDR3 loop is CASSQTAASGNTIYF. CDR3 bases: TGTGCCAGCAGCCAAACAGCAGCCTCTGGAAACACCATATATTTT. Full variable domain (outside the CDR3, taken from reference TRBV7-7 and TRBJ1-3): GAGVSQSPRYKVTKRGQDVTLRCDPISSHATLYWYQQALGQGPEFLTYFNYEAQPDKSGLPSDRFSAERPEGSISTLTIQRTEQRDSAMYRCASSQTAASGNTIYFGEGSWLTVV.

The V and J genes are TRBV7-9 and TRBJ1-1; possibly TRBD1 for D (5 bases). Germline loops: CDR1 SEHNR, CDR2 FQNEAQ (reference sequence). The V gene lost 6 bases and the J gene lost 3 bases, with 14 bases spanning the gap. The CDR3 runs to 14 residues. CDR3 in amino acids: CASSREGRDTEAFF. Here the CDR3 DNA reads TGTGCCAGCAGTAGGGAGGGGAGAGACACTGAAGCTTTCTTT.

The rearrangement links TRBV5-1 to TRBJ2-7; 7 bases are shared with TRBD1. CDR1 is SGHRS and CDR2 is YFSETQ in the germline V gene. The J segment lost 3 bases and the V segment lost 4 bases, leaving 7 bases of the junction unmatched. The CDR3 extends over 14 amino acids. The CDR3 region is CASSAGQAHYEQYF. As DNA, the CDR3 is TGCGCCAGCAGCGCCGGACAGGCACACTACGAGCAGTACTTC.